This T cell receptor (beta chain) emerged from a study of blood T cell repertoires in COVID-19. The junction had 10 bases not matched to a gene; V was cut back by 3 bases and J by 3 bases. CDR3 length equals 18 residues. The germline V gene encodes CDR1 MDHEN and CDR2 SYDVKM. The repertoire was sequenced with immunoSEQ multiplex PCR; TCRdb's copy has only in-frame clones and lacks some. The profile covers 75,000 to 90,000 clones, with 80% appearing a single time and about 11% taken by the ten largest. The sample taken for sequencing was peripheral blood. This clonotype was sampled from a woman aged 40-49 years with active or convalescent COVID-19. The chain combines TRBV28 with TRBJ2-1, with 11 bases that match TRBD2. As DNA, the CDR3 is TGTGCCAGCAGTTTTAAGGTCGGCGGGACTAGCGGCTACAATGAGCAGTTCTTC. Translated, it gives CASSFKVGGTSGYNEQFF. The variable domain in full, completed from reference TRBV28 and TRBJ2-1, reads DVKVTQSSRYLVKRTGEKVFLECVQDMDHENMFWYRQDPGLGLRLIYFSYDVKMKEKGDIPEGYSVSREKKERFSLILESASTNQTSMYLCASSFKVGGTSGYNEQFFGPGTRLTVL.